What follows are 4 T cell receptor beta chains derived from one specimen sequenced in a study of identical twins. TCRdb reanalysed the 5' RACE reads using MiXCR and keeps one entry per CDR3 protein. The sample lists around 500,000 distinct CDR3 sequences, 14% occurring once. These data are also associated with another study on yellow fever vaccine responses in identical twins.

The sequenced sample was CD4+ T cells sorted from blood. The receptor set was obtained from a woman under 30 in good health.

This clonotype appeared many times. The CDR3 region is CANTKPGLGQETQYF. The DNA of the CDR3 is TGTGCCAACACCAAACCGGGACTAGGACAAGAGACCCAGTACTTC. The chain links TRBV6-2 or TRBV6-3 to TRBJ2-5, with TRBD2 identical over 8 bases. Germline V gene lookup returns CDR1 MNHEY and CDR2 SVGEGT. V lost 10 bases to trimming and J lost 2 bases; unmatched junction nucleotides: 12. CDR3 length: 15 residues.

This chain joins TRBV18 and TRBJ1-6; no reliable D call. Trimming removed 6 bases at V and 7 bases at J, with 16 bases between. CDR3 size: 15 residues. CDR1 and CDR2 (germline): KGHSH, LQKENI. The CDR3 reads CASSRNSHLNSPLHF. The DNA of the CDR3 is TGTGCCAGCTCCCGGAATAGTCATCTAAATTCACCCCTCCACTTT.

This clonotype was found a few times. The chain couples TRBV7-2 to TRBJ1-4; D is unclear. Germline CDR1 and CDR2: SGHTA and FQGNSA. V gave up 1 base and J gave up 11 bases, with 11 bases separating them. This CDR3 contains 13 residues. DNA for the CDR3: TGTGCCAGCAGCTTAGGTTCCGGCAAGAAACTGTTTTTT. Translation gives CASSLGSGKKLFF.

The chain joins TRBV11-3 to TRBJ2-1; either TRBD1 or TRBD2 may supply D (5 bases each). V was clipped by 1 base and J by 8 bases, with 9 bases between them. The CDR3 length is 13 residues. CDR1 is SGHNT, CDR2 YENEEA, per germline. CDR3 nucleotides: TGTGCCAGCAGCTTAGGCCAGGGAGATGAGCAGTTCTTC. It yields the protein CASSLGQGDEQFF.